What follows is one T cell receptor beta chain and its context. What it recognizes is unknown. These data are taken from a study of OX40 agonist ivuxolimab in advanced cancers. As for the study in general: Patient treatment consisted of intravenous ivuxolimab administration every 2 weeks at 0.01 to 10 mg/kg. Study findings and constraints: Clonal expansion was among the lowest in partial responders at 0.1-3.0 mg/kg, especially CD8+.

Per germline, CDR1 SGHAT and CDR2 FQNNGV. This CDR3 is built from 16 residues. Germline trimming cut 0 bases from V and 1 base from J; bases unmatched to any gene: 4. Clones were read by immunoSEQ multiplex PCR, and TCRdb kept only the in-frame ones, dropping some. The data hold 77,000 or so clones, with approximately 80% observed a single time. This sequence was found in an adult with an advanced solid tumor such as melanoma, head and neck, liver or kidney cancer. The chain links TRBV11-2 to TRBJ2-3; 7 nucleotides agree with TRBD2. The sequencing here drew on CD4+ or CD8+ T cells sorted from blood, taken in a trial of the OX40 agonist ivuxolimab. The CDR3 loop reads CASSLDRAGGTDTQYF. CDR3 sequence (DNA): TGTGCCAGCAGCTTAGATCGGGCGGGAGGCACAGATACGCAGTATTTT.